Below are 25 T cell receptor beta chains sequenced from a single sample in a study of blood T cell repertoires in COVID-19. Sequenced by immunoSEQ multiplex PCR; TCRdb stores in-frame clones only, minus some. The sample holds a few hundred thousand clones, 83% seen once. The material sequenced was peripheral blood. The origin of the receptors is a woman in her 50s with acute or convalescent COVID-19.

V gene TRBV2 combines with J gene TRBJ2-1, with 7 bases matching TRBD1. CDR3 length: 14 residues. CDR1 is SNHLY, CDR2 FYNNEI, per germline. The ends lost 5 bases at V and 3 bases at J; junction bases unmatched: 4. CDR3 in amino acids: CASSSRQGYNEQFF. The CDR3 DNA sequence: TGTGCCAGCAGTTCTAGACAGGGCTACAATGAGCAGTTCTTC.

Notes on this clone: This sample also contains other DNA sequences that code for the same CDR3. V usage is TRBV3-1 (or the pseudogene TRBV3-2) and J usage is TRBJ1-1, with no clear D. This CDR3 spans 14 amino acids. Germline V CDR1 and CDR2: LGHDT, YNNKEL (reference sequence). V lost 3 bases and J 5 bases, leaving 13 bases between the germline ends. CDR3 region: CASSHREPATEAFF. The DNA for the CDR3 is TGTGCCAGCAGCCACCGGGAGCCAGCGACTGAAGCTTTCTTT.

The chain recombines TRBV6-5 with TRBJ2-5; 7 nucleotides line up with TRBD1. The CDR3 loop spans 13 amino acids. Germline lookup yields CDR1 MNHEY and CDR2 SVGAGI. V lost 7 bases, J lost 4 bases, and 6 bases stayed unmatched. As DNA, the CDR3 is TGTGCCAGCACCAGGGACAGTGCAGAGACCCAGTACTTC. Amino acids: CASTRDSAETQYF.

The rearrangement uses TRBV5-1 and TRBJ2-5, with 7 nucleotides matching TRBD1. This CDR3 is 14 amino acids long. Germline V CDR1 and CDR2: SGHRS, YFSETQ. Losses at the gene ends were 4 bases for V and 5 bases for J; bases not matched to a gene: 8. The CDR3 region has the DNA TGCGCCAGCAGCCCGGGACAGAGCTTCGAGACCCAGTACTTC. This translates into CASSPGQSFETQYF.

The chain is built from TRBV5-1 and TRBJ2-7; D is ambiguous. This CDR3 region has 14 residues. Germline V gene sequence: CDR1 SGHRS, CDR2 YFSETQ. Trimming took 0 bases from V and 2 from J, leaving 9 bases between them. Written as DNA, the CDR3 is TGCGCCAGCAGCTTGGACCAGGCAGCCTACGAGCAGTACTTC. Amino acids: CASSLDQAAYEQYF.

This clone showed up just a few times. Distinct nucleotide sequences in the sample also encode this CDR3. The CDR3 region is CASSPPGQGTYEQYF. In DNA, the CDR3 is TGTGCCAGCTCACCACCGGGACAGGGGACCTACGAGCAGTACTTC. The chain couples TRBV18 to TRBJ2-7, with 10 bases aligning to TRBD1. Per the germline V gene, CDR1 is KGHSH and CDR2 is LQKENI. The V segment lost 0 bases and the J segment 2 bases; nucleotides outside the gene matches: 1. This CDR3 region has 15 residues.

The gene calls are TRBV5-1 and TRBJ2-5; 10 positions match TRBD2. Germline V CDR1 and CDR2: SGHRS, YFSETQ. The junction had 7 bases not matched to a gene; V was cut back by 2 bases and J by 3 bases. The CDR3 totals 16 residues. The CDR3 sequence: CASSLPSGGGKETQYF. The CDR3, as DNA: TGCGCCAGCAGCTTACCCAGCGGGGGGGGAAAAGAGACCCAGTACTTC.

About this clone itself: The identical CDR3 is also encoded by other nucleotide sequences in the sample. The V gene is TRBV4-3, the J gene TRBJ1-1, with D perhaps matching TRBD1 (5 bases). V shed 0 bases and J shed 4 bases, with 9 bases lying between them. The CDR3 runs 14 residues. Germline V gene lookup returns CDR1 LGHNA and CDR2 YSLEER. The CDR3 reads CASSQDLGGTEAFF. The DNA of the CDR3 is TGCGCCAGCAGCCAAGACTTGGGGGGCACTGAAGCTTTCTTT.

The CDR3 DNA is TGTGCCAGCAGCGCAACAGGCTACGAGCAGTACGTC. Residues: CASSATGYEQYV. The chain combines TRBV11-2 with TRBJ2-7; D is perhaps TRBD1 (5 bases). Trimming took off 5 bases at V and 3 bases at J, with 8 bases between the two ends. The CDR3 is made up of 12 amino acids. Germline values: CDR1 SGHAT, CDR2 FQNNGV.

The V and J genes are TRBV19 and TRBJ1-2; TRBD1 might be the D (6 bases). The ends were cut back, 1 base at V and 8 bases at J, with 14 bases in the middle. Germline lookup yields CDR1 LNHDA and CDR2 SQIVND (reference sequence). The CDR3 runs to 14 residues. CDR3 sequence (DNA): TGTGCCAGTAGTATAGGTAGGGGGTTCGTCGGCTACACCTTC. It translates to CASSIGRGFVGYTF.

J is TRBJ1-2 and V is TRBV2; 7 nucleotides match TRBD1. Germline values: CDR1 SNHLY, CDR2 FYNNEI. The ends lost 6 bases at V and 0 bases at J; junction bases unmatched: 7. The CDR3 consists of 15 residues. The CDR3 sequence is CASREGASANYGYTF. The CDR3 DNA is TGTGCCAGCAGGGAGGGGGCCAGCGCTAACTATGGCTACACCTTC.

This chain connects TRBV20-1 to TRBJ2-1; D gene ambiguous. From germline, CDR1 is DFQATT and CDR2 SNEGSKA (reference sequence). CDR3 length equals 11 residues. The germline V and J ends were trimmed by 2 bases and 11 bases, with 10 bases remaining between them. The CDR3 DNA sequence: TGCAGTGCTAGAATCGAGCTCCAGCAGTTCTTC. It translates to CSARIELQQFF.

The chain uses TRBV11-2 and TRBJ2-3; 9 bases map to TRBD1. This CDR3 region has 14 residues. Germline loops: CDR1 SGHAT, CDR2 FQNNGV. V lost 0 bases, J lost 8 bases, and 3 bases stayed unmatched. For the CDR3, the DNA is TGTGCCAGCAGCTTAGAACCACAGGGGGCTACGCAGTATTTT. It specifies CASSLEPQGATQYF. Full variable domain (remainder filled in from reference TRBV11-2 and TRBJ2-3): EAGVAQSPRYKIIEKRQSVAFWCNPISGHATLYWYQQILGQGPKLLIQFQNNGVVDDSQLPKDRFSAERLKGVDSTLKIQPAKLEDSAVYLCASSLEPQGATQYFGPGTRLTVL.

The V call is TRBV4-1, the J call TRBJ2-3, with 11 bases fitting TRBD2. CDR3 length: 16 amino acids. Germline CDR1 MGHRA, CDR2 YSYEKL. Trimming cost V 0 bases and J 4 bases; bases outside gene matches: 3. The CDR3 DNA sequence: TGCGCCAGCAGCCAAGAGACTAGCGGGGACGCAGATACGCAGTATTTT. Amino acids: CASSQETSGDADTQYF.

The V call is TRBV7-2, the J call TRBJ2-1; D is perhaps TRBD1 (6 bases). V was pared by 5 bases and J by 4 bases, with 9 bases between. The CDR3 totals 13 residues. Germline V gene lookup returns CDR1 SGHTA and CDR2 FQGNSA. CDR3 loop: CASSPTGYNEQFF. In DNA form, the CDR3 reads TGTGCCAGCAGCCCCACAGGGTACAATGAGCAGTTCTTC.

The CDR3 nucleotides are TGCGCCAGCAGTGAACCCGGGACAGAGAATTCACCCCTCCACTTT. This sequence encodes CASSEPGTENSPLHF. The chain combines TRBV10-2 with TRBJ1-6, with 7 bases fitting TRBD1. This CDR3 is 15 amino acids long. V shed 3 bases and J 7 bases; nucleotides not matched to a gene: 6. Looked up from germline, CDR1 is WSHSY and CDR2 is SAAADI.

The gene calls are TRBV11-2 and TRBJ2-3; weak D call: TRBD2 (6 bases). The CDR3 runs 16 residues. The V end was cut by 1 base, the J end by 1 base, with 12 bases between. Germline-derived CDR1 and CDR2 are SGHAT and FQNNGV. The CDR3 sequence: CASSLAGGHRTDTQYF. CDR3 in DNA: TGTGCCAGCAGCTTAGCCGGAGGGCACCGCACAGATACGCAGTATTTT.

The chain joins TRBV11-2 to TRBJ2-1; 9 bases align to TRBD2. The CDR3 length is 16 residues. V dropped 4 bases and J dropped 7; count of bases not matched to a gene: 11. Per the germline V gene, CDR1 is SGHAT and CDR2 is FQNNGV. CDR3 DNA: TGTGCCAGCAGCTCACAGACTAGCGGAGGACGGAATGAGCAGTTCTTC. Translating gives CASSSQTSGGRNEQFF.

This sequence joins TRBV6-1 and TRBJ1-1; D is unresolved. V was clipped by 0 bases and J by 2 bases, with 13 bases between them. The CDR3 is 16 amino acids. Per germline, CDR1 MNHNS and CDR2 SASEGT. The CDR3: CASSEAWYRTNTEAFF. CDR3 sequence (DNA): TGTGCCAGCAGTGAAGCGTGGTACAGAACTAACACTGAAGCTTTCTTT.

V is TRBV2 and J is TRBJ1-1, with 9 bases fitting TRBD1. CDR3 length: 13 amino acids. Trimming removed 5 bases from V and 3 bases from J; junction bases left unmatched: 1. Germline CDR1 and CDR2: SNHLY and FYNNEI. The CDR3 bases are TGTGCCAGCAGTCGGGACAGGGACACTGAAGCTTTCTTT. Amino acid sequence: CASSRDRDTEAFF.

V is TRBV10-1 and J is TRBJ2-5; TRBD2 aligns across 9 bases. Germline values: CDR1 WNHNN, CDR2 SYGVQD (reference sequence). The CDR3 spans 18 residues. The V segment lost 6 bases and the J segment 0 bases; nucleotides outside the gene matches: 14. The CDR3: CASSKTFFSGGYQETQYF. CDR3 sequence (DNA): TGCGCCAGCAGCAAAACCTTCTTCAGCGGGGGGTACCAAGAGACCCAGTACTTC.

The chain has TRBV5-4 and TRBJ1-4; TRBD1 matches 12 bases. Germline loops: CDR1 SGHNT, CDR2 YYREEE (reference sequence). The trim removed 4 bases at V and 12 bases at J, leaving 7 bases unmatched. The CDR3 has 14 residues. The CDR3 reads CASSITGTGGELFF. The CDR3 DNA sequence: TGTGCCAGCAGCATCACCGGGACAGGGGGCGAACTGTTTTTT.

The genes are TRBV3-1 (or the pseudogene TRBV3-2) and TRBJ2-1; 10 nucleotides line up with TRBD1. V gave up 4 bases and J gave up 7 bases; unmatched junction bases: 7. This CDR3 spans 15 amino acids. Germline loops: CDR1 LGHDT, CDR2 YNNKEL (reference sequence). CDR3 region: CASSLPGQGSNEQFF. CDR3 DNA: TGTGCCAGCAGCCTGCCGGGACAGGGGTCTAATGAGCAGTTCTTC.

The V gene is TRBV2, the J gene TRBJ2-1; D is perhaps TRBD2 (6 bases). This CDR3 comprises 12 residues. Germline-derived CDR1 and CDR2 are SNHLY and FYNNEI. Trimming removed 6 bases at V and 7 bases at J, with 10 bases between. The CDR3 region is CASSVSGNEQFF. The CDR3, as DNA: TGTGCCAGCAGCGTTAGCGGAAATGAGCAGTTCTTC.

Written as DNA, the CDR3 is TGTGCCAGCAGCTTAGCTTCGGTTTACTATGGCTACACCTTC. It specifies CASSLASVYYGYTF. The V gene is TRBV11-2, the J gene TRBJ1-2; D not certain. V lost 1 base, J lost 3 bases, and 9 bases lay in between. Germline CDR1 SGHAT, CDR2 FQNNGV. This CDR3 spans 14 amino acids.